This TCR beta chain was recorded in a study of shared clonotypes between healthy human individuals. Study background: Three plates were used per donor for CD4 naive, three for CD4 memory, two for CD8 naive and one for CD8 memory.

In germline, CDR1 is SGHRS, CDR2 YFSETQ. V gave up 0 bases and J gave up 1 base, with 10 bases separating them. The CDR3 is 15 amino acids. The authors ran the assay at deep level. The assay was immunoSEQ multiplex PCR, and TCRdb's table has in-frame clones only and misses some. The sample has millions of clones, just over 90% seen once. Sequencing used naive CD4+ T cells sorted from blood. Subset meaning: CD45RA+ positively selected. The origin of this receptor is a man aged 18 to 30 in good health. The chain couples TRBV5-1 to TRBJ2-5; possibly TRBD1 or TRBD2 for D (6 bases each). The CDR3 DNA reads TGCGCCAGCAGCTTGGTGGGGGGCTTCCAAGAGACCCAGTACTTC. Translated: CASSLVGGFQETQYF.